This entry lists 19 T cell receptor beta chains sequenced from one sample in a study of blood T cell repertoires in COVID-19. TCRdb's copy holds only in-frame clones and misses some; the assay was immunoSEQ multiplex PCR. There are about 180,000 clones in the sample; about 80% occur only once, and 6.5% lies in the top ten. Source material: peripheral blood. The receptors were gathered from a man in his sixties or seventies with active or convalescent COVID-19.

J is TRBJ1-5 and V is TRBV4-1; D is ambiguous. The V end was cut by 1 base, the J end by 0 bases, with 4 bases between. Per germline, CDR1 MGHRA and CDR2 YSYEKL. There are 14 residues in the CDR3. This CDR3 reads CASSQAGSNQPQHF. For the CDR3, the DNA is TGCGCCAGCAGCCAAGCAGGTAGCAATCAGCCCCAGCATTTT.

The V gene is TRBV10-3, the J gene TRBJ1-2; TRBD1 aligns across 7 bases. Germline CDR1 is ENHRY and CDR2 is SYGVKD. With 11 bases clipped from V and 3 bases from J, the junction kept 3 bases outside the gene matches. The CDR3 has 11 residues. CDR3 nucleotide sequence: TGTGCCGTCGGACAGGACTATGGCTACACCTTC. It encodes CAVGQDYGYTF.

The V gene is TRBV5-4, the J gene TRBJ1-1; tentatively, D is TRBD1 (5 bases). V was shortened by 2 bases and J by 4 bases, with 9 bases between the two germline ends. Germline CDR1 and CDR2: SGHNT and YYREEE (reference sequence). The CDR3 is 13 amino acids. The CDR3 nucleotides read TGTGCCAGCAGCTTAGGCAGGGCCACTGAAGCTTTCTTT. It yields the protein CASSLGRATEAFF.

The chain has TRBV7-6 and TRBJ2-7; D unresolved. This CDR3 spans 16 amino acids. Germline loops: CDR1 SGHVS, CDR2 FNYEAQ. V was shortened by 0 bases and J by 1 base, with 13 bases between the two germline ends. CDR3 sequence: CASSLAETSYSYEQYF. DNA for the CDR3: TGTGCCAGCAGCTTAGCGGAGACTTCCTATTCCTACGAGCAGTACTTC.

The chain links TRBV11-2 to TRBJ2-1; 9 nucleotides match TRBD1. This CDR3 region has 18 residues. Germline CDR1 reads SGHAT; CDR2 reads FQNNGV. J lost 7 bases, V lost 1 base, and 14 bases had no gene match. CDR3 coding DNA: TGTGCCAGCAGCTTAGTAGGAACCGGGACAGGGATCTATAATGAGCAGTTCTTC. Residues: CASSLVGTGTGIYNEQFF.

This chain uses TRBV7-9 with TRBJ2-5; D might be TRBD2 (6 bases). The germline V and J ends were trimmed by 2 bases and 3 bases, with 7 bases remaining between them. Germline CDR1 SEHNR, CDR2 FQNEAQ (reference sequence). The CDR3 is made up of 13 amino acids. The CDR3 protein is CASSLRREETQYF. DNA for the CDR3: TGTGCCAGCAGCTTAAGGAGGGAAGAGACCCAGTACTTC.

In its sample, this clone was seen a few times. The chain employs TRBV10-1 and TRBJ1-1; TRBD1 matches 7 bases. The J segment lost 7 bases and the V segment lost 2 bases, leaving 1 base of the junction unmatched. Germline V gives CDR1 WNHNN, CDR2 SYGVQD (reference sequence). The CDR3 has 12 amino acids. DNA for the CDR3: TGCGCCAGCAGTGAGAACAGGGGTGAAGCTTTCTTT. Protein product: CASSENRGEAFF.

The chain recombines TRBV18 with TRBJ2-1; TRBD1 matches 7 bases. Germline V gives CDR1 KGHSH, CDR2 LQKENI. The V segment lost 4 bases and the J segment 5 bases; nucleotides outside the gene matches: 2. The CDR3 length is 13 residues. CDR3 in DNA: TGTGCCAGCTCACTCGGGACAGACAATGAGCAGTTCTTC. As protein: CASSLGTDNEQFF.

The chain links TRBV11-2 to TRBJ2-3; tentatively, D is TRBD2 (5 bases). CDR3 length: 16 residues. Trimming removed 6 bases at V and 9 bases at J, with 25 bases between. Germline CDR1 is SGHAT and CDR2 is FQNNGV. The CDR3 nucleotides read TGTGCCAGCAGTAAAGACTACTCCAACCTCGCACAAACGCAGTATTTT. Translated: CASSKDYSNLAQTQYF.

This CDR3 reads CASSYSSKTGELFF. CDR3 bases: TGTGCCAGCAGTTACTCGAGTAAGACCGGGGAGCTGTTTTTT. This chain uses TRBV6-2 or TRBV6-3 with TRBJ2-2; D unclear. This CDR3 has 14 residues. Trimming removed 0 bases from V and 5 bases from J, with 7 bases in between. CDR1 and CDR2 (germline): MNHEY, SVGEGT.

The chain has TRBV18 and TRBJ1-1; the match to TRBD1 covers 7 bases. V trimming: 1 base; J trimming: 3 bases; junction bases outside the gene matches: 2. This CDR3 contains 14 residues. In germline, CDR1 is KGHSH, CDR2 LQKENI. Written as DNA, the CDR3 is TGTGCCAGCTCACCACAGGGGACAGACACTGAAGCTTTCTTT. This codes for CASSPQGTDTEAFF.

The rearrangement joins TRBV6-5 to TRBJ2-7, with 8 bases that match TRBD1. This CDR3 spans 14 amino acids. V trimming: 9 bases; J trimming: 5 bases; junction bases outside the gene matches: 12. Germline V lookup: CDR1 MNHEY, CDR2 SVGAGI. DNA for the CDR3: TGTGCCAGTCGGGAAGGAACAGGGGGGAACGAGCAGTACTTC. Protein product: CASREGTGGNEQYF.

The chain has TRBV24-1 and TRBJ2-5; D might be TRBD1 (6 bases). The ends were cut back, 2 bases at V and 2 bases at J, with 14 bases in the middle. CDR3 length: 16 residues. In germline, CDR1 is KGHDR, CDR2 SFDVKD. DNA for the CDR3: TGTGCCACCAGTGATTCGAAAGGGGGTCGTCAAGAGACCCAGTACTTC. Translated: CATSDSKGGRQETQYF.

The rearrangement links TRBV7-8 to TRBJ2-2; no firm D call. V lost 3 bases and J 3 bases, leaving 8 bases between the germline ends. The CDR3 is 14 amino acids. The germline gives CDR1 SGHVS, CDR2 FQNEAQ. The CDR3, as DNA: TGTGCCAGCAGCTTCCAGAAATACACCGGGGAGCTGTTTTTT. Its translation: CASSFQKYTGELFF.

This clone was counted once. The rearrangement uses TRBV7-9 and TRBJ2-5; possibly TRBD2 for D (5 bases). Germline loops: CDR1 SEHNR, CDR2 FQNEAQ (reference sequence). The CDR3 spans 12 residues. V was pared by 6 bases and J by 5 bases, with 10 bases between. The CDR3 spells CASRRELETQYF. In nucleotides, the CDR3 is TGTGCCAGCAGGAGGGAGTTGGAGACCCAGTACTTC.

In its sample, this clone was seen once. Germline is not matched at one junction end, which may reflect a read error. V and J are TRBV5-8 and TRBJ2-7; D call uncertain. The CDR3 is 12 amino acids. Germline assignment: CDR1 SGHTS and CDR2 YDEGEE. The CDR3 sequence: CANSLANNEQYF. DNA of the CDR3: TGTGCCAACAGCTTGGCAAACAACGAGCAGTACTTC.

The V gene is TRBV14, the J gene TRBJ1-4; 10 nucleotides match TRBD1. There are 14 residues in the CDR3. Germline CDR1 SGHDN, CDR2 FVKESK. V dropped 4 bases and J dropped 10; count of bases not matched to a gene: 6. The CDR3 region has the DNA TGTGCCAGCAGCCCACCCGGGACAGGGGCAAAACTGTTTTTT. As protein: CASSPPGTGAKLFF.

This clone was detected once. The rearrangement links TRBV4-2 to TRBJ2-1, with 9 positions matching TRBD2. The CDR3 has 14 residues. Germline V lookup: CDR1 LGHNA, CDR2 YNFKEQ. The V segment lost 4 bases and the J segment 4 bases; nucleotides outside the gene matches: 2. The CDR3, as DNA: TGTGCCAGCAGCCCAGGACTAGCGTACAATGAGCAGTTCTTC. Translating it yields CASSPGLAYNEQFF.

The chain links TRBV12-5 to TRBJ2-1, with 7 bases aligning to TRBD1. The V segment lost 4 bases and the J segment 7 bases; nucleotides outside the gene matches: 16. Germline lookup yields CDR1 LGHNT and CDR2 FRNRAP. The CDR3 consists of 17 residues. The CDR3 sequence is CASGSTATGQNANEQFF. The CDR3 nucleotides are TGTGCTAGTGGTTCTACCGCTACGGGACAGAACGCAAATGAGCAGTTCTTC.